The sequence of this T cell receptor beta chain was determined in a study of cytomegalovirus exposure and HLA in healthy donors. Findings of the study overall: For most TCR sequences rarity was the rule, although some public TCRs occurred in many donors. It was found in a later analysis that first-cohort TCR clusters tended to co-occur in the 95 to 150 validation repertoires. Three chains tied to CMV proved CMV antigen-specific in vitro. The study listed 164 cytomegalovirus-associated TCR beta chains.

Turning to this clone: Its specificity is not known.

Profiled with immunoSEQ multiplex PCR; TCRdb holds only in-frame clones, not every one. The sample carries 110,000 or so clones, roughly 86% recorded once. V was trimmed by 4 bases and J by 6 bases, leaving 12 bases between them. Germline assignment: CDR1 SGHNT and CDR2 YYREEE (reference sequence). This CDR3 has 13 residues. The V gene is TRBV5-4, the J gene TRBJ2-3; weak D call: TRBD2 (6 bases). This receptor was identified in a young man in good health and CMV-seronegative. The specimen sequenced was PBMCs. CDR3 nucleotide sequence: TGTGCCAGCAGCCCTGGGGGAGGCGATACGCAGTATTTT. As protein: CASSPGGGDTQYF.